Listed below are T cell receptor beta chains from one sample, sequenced in a study of T cell responses to AZD1222 COVID-19 vaccine. TCRdb's table, derived via immunoSEQ multiplex PCR, lists solely in-frame clones and lacks some. The table has about 100,000 clones, around nine tenths seen once. The sequences come from peripheral blood, collected on day 0 of AZD1222 vaccination. The receptors stem from an adult in good health. The CDR3 runs from the conserved cysteine through the conserved F or W. D genes are given only for firm matches. A row's size may be missing; if present it is once, few, many or a size class.

V: TRBV10-3
D: TRBD1
size: -
J: TRBJ1-4
CDR3: CAISESRGGHEKLFF
DNA: TGTGCCATCAGTGAGTCGCGAGGGGGCCACGAAAAACTGTTTTTT

V: TRBV7-3
D: TRBD1
size: once
J: TRBJ1-1
CDR3: CASSVRAGGAGTEAFF
DNA: TGTGCCAGCAGCGTAAGAGCAGGGGGCGCTGGCACTGAAGCTTTCTTT

V: TRBV7-2
D: -
size: -
J: TRBJ1-2
CDR3: CASSLEVVGGYTF
DNA: TGTGCCAGCAGCTTAGAGGTGGTTGGGGGCTACACCTTC

V: TRBV6-5
D: TRBD1
size: once
J: TRBJ1-2
CDR3: CASSKRTGGLSGYTF
DNA: TGTGCCAGCAGCAAAAGGACAGGGGGACTCTCTGGCTACACCTTC

V: TRBV6-6
D: -
size: -
J: TRBJ1-2
CDR3: CASSYSSLGNYGYTF
DNA: TGTGCCAGCAGTTACTCGAGCCTGGGAAACTATGGCTACACCTTC

V: TRBV7-2
D: -
size: -
J: TRBJ1-6
CDR3: CASSSDRGSPLHF
DNA: TGTGCCAGCAGCTCCGACAGAGGTTCACCCCTCCACTTT

V: TRBV7-2
D: -
size: -
J: TRBJ2-1
CDR3: CASSSRRSNEQFF
DNA: TGTGCCAGCAGTTCCCGCAGGAGCAATGAGCAGTTCTTC

V: TRBV6-5
D: TRBD1
size: -
J: TRBJ1-1
CDR3: CASINRGLNTEAFF
DNA: TGTGCCAGCATTAACAGGGGGCTGAACACTGAAGCTTTCTTT

V: TRBV28
D: -
size: many
J: TRBJ2-2
CDR3: CASSFSLNTGELFF
DNA: TGTGCCAGCAGTTTCTCTCTTAACACCGGGGAGCTGTTTTTT

V: TRBV5-1
D: -
size: -
J: TRBJ2-7
CDR3: CASSLWPSETYEQYF
DNA: TGCGCCAGCAGCTTGTGGCCTAGCGAGACCTACGAGCAGTACTTC

V: TRBV6-5
D: TRBD1
size: -
J: TRBJ1-6
CDR3: CASRGTGPNSPLHF
DNA: TGTGCCAGCAGGGGGACAGGGCCGAATTCACCCCTCCACTTT

V: TRBV7-2
D: -
size: -
J: TRBJ2-7
CDR3: CASSLGGSGYQAYEQYF
DNA: TGTGCCAGCAGCTTAGGGGGGTCGGGATATCAGGCCTACGAGCAGTACTTC

V: TRBV7-3
D: -
size: -
J: TRBJ1-3
CDR3: CASSLTTGLEGVRHPGNTIYF
DNA: TGTGCCAGCAGCTTAACAACGGGCCTAGAGGGGGTCAGGCACCCCGGAAACACCATATATTTT

V: TRBV6-1
D: -
size: -
J: TRBJ1-5
CDR3: CASSDHSIQPQHF
DNA: TGTGCCAGCAGTGATCACTCCATACAGCCCCAGCATTTT

V: TRBV7-9
D: TRBD1
size: -
J: TRBJ1-1
CDR3: CASSLEGTGGAFF
DNA: TGTGCCAGCAGCTTAGAGGGCACAGGGGGAGCTTTCTTT

V: TRBV4-1
D: TRBD1
size: -
J: TRBJ1-3
CDR3: CASSKSQGANSGNTIYF
DNA: TGCGCCAGCAGCAAAAGCCAGGGGGCGAACTCTGGAAACACCATATATTTT

V: TRBV5-1
D: TRBD1
size: -
J: TRBJ2-2
CDR3: CASSWNTDRVAGELFF
DNA: TGCGCCAGCAGCTGGAACACGGACAGGGTAGCCGGGGAGCTGTTTTTT

V: TRBV5-1
D: -
size: -
J: TRBJ2-1
CDR3: CASSLGGSNEQFF
DNA: TGCGCCAGCAGCTTGGGGGGTTCCAATGAGCAGTTCTTC

V: TRBV3-1/TRBV3-2
D: -
size: -
J: TRBJ1-1
CDR3: CASSHTGTLNTEAFF
DNA: TGTGCCAGCAGCCATACAGGGACCTTGAACACTGAAGCTTTCTTT

V: TRBV3-1/TRBV3-2
D: -
size: few
J: TRBJ2-7
CDR3: CASSQDAGNEQYF
DNA: TGTGCCAGCAGCCAAGATGCAGGGAACGAGCAGTACTTC

V: TRBV10-3
D: -
size: -
J: TRBJ1-5
CDR3: CAISEKGREGYSNQPQHF
DNA: TGTGCCATCAGTGAAAAAGGACGGGAAGGCTATAGCAATCAGCCCCAGCATTTT

V: TRBV7-3
D: -
size: -
J: TRBJ2-3
CDR3: CASSPSRPTDTQYF
DNA: TGTGCCAGCAGCCCGTCCAGACCCACAGATACGCAGTATTTT

V: TRBV7-9
D: -
size: -
J: TRBJ1-4
CDR3: CASSPLVNEKLFF
DNA: TGTGCCAGCAGCCCCTTGGTTAATGAAAAACTGTTTTTT

V: TRBV27
D: -
size: once
J: TRBJ2-3
CDR3: CASSFFSTDTQYF
DNA: TGTGCCAGCAGTTTTTTCTCCACAGATACGCAGTATTTT

V: TRBV30
D: TRBD2
size: -
J: TRBJ2-7
CDR3: CAWRGDYTYEQYF
DNA: TGTGCCTGGAGAGGGGACTACACCTACGAGCAGTACTTC

V: TRBV10-2
D: -
size: -
J: TRBJ2-1
CDR3: CASMRSTVMRYNEQFF
DNA: TGCGCCAGCATGAGGTCGACTGTCATGAGGTACAATGAGCAGTTCTTC

V: TRBV19
D: -
size: -
J: TRBJ1-5
CDR3: CASSIQIGTALEPQHF
DNA: TGTGCCAGTAGTATTCAAATTGGGACGGCCCTTGAGCCCCAGCATTTT

V: TRBV4-3
D: -
size: once
J: TRBJ2-2
CDR3: CASSGLDGSPGELFF
DNA: TGCGCCAGCAGTGGTCTTGACGGGAGCCCCGGGGAGCTGTTTTTT

V: TRBV28
D: -
size: -
J: TRBJ2-3
CDR3: CASTAPDTDTQYF
DNA: TGTGCCAGCACAGCGCCCGACACAGATACGCAGTATTTT

V: TRBV16
D: TRBD2
size: -
J: TRBJ2-1
CDR3: CASSQSATSGYNEQFF
DNA: TGTGCCAGCAGCCAATCCGCGACTAGCGGTTACAATGAGCAGTTCTTC

V: TRBV12-3/TRBV12-4
D: -
size: -
J: TRBJ2-2
CDR3: CASSLGTTGELFF
DNA: TGTGCCAGCAGTTTAGGGACTACCGGGGAGCTGTTTTTT

V: TRBV7-3
D: TRBD2
size: -
J: TRBJ2-1
CDR3: CASSPLPLAGGPPEQFF
DNA: TGTGCCAGCAGCCCGCTCCCCCTAGCGGGGGGGCCTCCTGAGCAGTTCTTC

V: TRBV18
D: -
size: -
J: TRBJ2-7
CDR3: CASSLSGGIYEQYF
DNA: TGTGCCAGCTCCTTGTCCGGGGGTATCTACGAGCAGTACTTC

V: TRBV11-2
D: -
size: -
J: TRBJ1-2
CDR3: CASFSLGTLGAPIYGYTF
DNA: TGTGCCAGCTTTTCTTTGGGAACCCTGGGGGCCCCGATCTATGGCTACACCTTC

V: TRBV10-3
D: -
size: -
J: TRBJ1-1
CDR3: CAISESVWGEAFF
DNA: TGTGCCATCAGTGAGTCCGTGTGGGGTGAAGCTTTCTTT

V: TRBV20-1
D: -
size: -
J: TRBJ2-7
CDR3: CSVEDAYEQYF
DNA: TGCAGTGTTGAGGACGCGTACGAGCAGTACTTC

V: TRBV25-1
D: -
size: once
J: TRBJ1-2
CDR3: CASSESSDFYGYTF
DNA: TGTGCCAGCAGTGAATCCTCCGACTTCTATGGCTACACCTTC

V: TRBV7-2
D: TRBD2
size: -
J: TRBJ2-3
CDR3: CASSLGASGRGTDTQYF
DNA: TGTGCCAGCAGCTTAGGAGCTAGCGGGAGGGGTACAGATACGCAGTATTTT

V: TRBV15
D: -
size: -
J: TRBJ1-1
CDR3: CATSGGSGTEAFF
DNA: TGTGCCACCAGCGGGGGTTCGGGGACTGAAGCTTTCTTT

V: TRBV19
D: TRBD1
size: -
J: TRBJ1-5
CDR3: CASMGRGLGNQPQHF
DNA: TGTGCCAGTATGGGCAGGGGGCTTGGCAATCAGCCCCAGCATTTT

V: TRBV3-1/TRBV3-2
D: -
size: once
J: TRBJ2-1
CDR3: CASSPRFSGTAVYNEQFF
DNA: TGTGCCAGCAGCCCAAGATTTAGCGGGACAGCGGTCTACAATGAGCAGTTCTTC

V: TRBV5-1
D: TRBD2
size: -
J: TRBJ2-3
CDR3: CASSWAGEGDTQYF
DNA: TGCGCCAGCAGCTGGGCGGGGGAGGGAGATACGCAGTATTTT

V: TRBV19
D: TRBD2
size: -
J: TRBJ2-1
CDR3: CASSIVRGSSYNEQFF
DNA: TGTGCCAGTAGTATAGTGCGGGGGAGCTCCTACAATGAGCAGTTCTTC

V: TRBV27
D: TRBD1
size: -
J: TRBJ2-7
CDR3: CASSPLGQRFPYEQYF
DNA: TGTGCCAGCAGTCCACTGGGACAGCGGTTCCCCTACGAGCAGTACTTC

V: TRBV18
D: TRBD2
size: -
J: TRBJ2-1
CDR3: CASSPQLAGTYNEQFF
DNA: TGTGCCAGCTCACCCCAACTAGCGGGGACCTACAATGAGCAGTTCTTC

V: TRBV11-3
D: -
size: few
J: TRBJ2-3
CDR3: CASSAGPETGLHTDTQYF
DNA: TGTGCCAGCAGCGCGGGGCCAGAGACAGGACTCCACACAGATACGCAGTATTTT

V: TRBV7-2
D: TRBD2
size: -
J: TRBJ2-7
CDR3: CASRGLAGVLEQYF
DNA: TGTGCCAGCAGGGGACTAGCGGGAGTGCTCGAGCAGTACTTC

V: TRBV19
D: -
size: -
J: TRBJ2-7
CDR3: CASSRSGGAYEQYF
DNA: TGTGCCAGTAGTCGGTCAGGGGGGGCCTACGAGCAGTACTTC

V: TRBV5-4
D: TRBD1
size: -
J: TRBJ2-5
CDR3: CASSFSGTGGSETQYF
DNA: TGTGCCAGCAGCTTCTCCGGGACAGGGGGCTCGGAGACCCAGTACTTC

V: TRBV6-5
D: TRBD1
size: -
J: TRBJ1-2
CDR3: CASSYGGQGAIGYTF
DNA: TGTGCCAGCAGTTACGGTGGACAGGGGGCAATTGGCTACACCTTC

V: TRBV5-4
D: TRBD1
size: -
J: TRBJ1-2
CDR3: CASSLGDRGGYGYTF
DNA: TGTGCCAGCAGCTTGGGGGACAGGGGTGGGTATGGCTACACCTTC

V: TRBV7-8
D: -
size: -
J: TRBJ1-2
CDR3: CASSLAGGGGYTF
DNA: TGTGCCAGCAGCTTAGCAGGAGGGGGTGGCTACACCTTC

V: TRBV14
D: -
size: -
J: TRBJ1-4
CDR3: CASSQGRYEKLFF
DNA: TGTGCCAGCAGCCAAGGGCGGTATGAAAAACTGTTTTTT